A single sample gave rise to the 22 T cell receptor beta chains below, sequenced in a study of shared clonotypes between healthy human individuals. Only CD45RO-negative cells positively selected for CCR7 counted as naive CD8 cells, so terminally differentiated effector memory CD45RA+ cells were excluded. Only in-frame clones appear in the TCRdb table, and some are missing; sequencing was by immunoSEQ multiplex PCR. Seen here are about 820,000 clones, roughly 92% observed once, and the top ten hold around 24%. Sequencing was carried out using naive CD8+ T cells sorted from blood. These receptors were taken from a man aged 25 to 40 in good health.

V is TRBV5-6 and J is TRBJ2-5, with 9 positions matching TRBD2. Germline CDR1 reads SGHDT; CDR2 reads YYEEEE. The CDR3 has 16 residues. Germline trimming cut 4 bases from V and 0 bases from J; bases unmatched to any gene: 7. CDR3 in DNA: TGTGCCAGCAGCCGGACTAGCGCAACCAACCAAGAGACCCAGTACTTC. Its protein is CASSRTSATNQETQYF.

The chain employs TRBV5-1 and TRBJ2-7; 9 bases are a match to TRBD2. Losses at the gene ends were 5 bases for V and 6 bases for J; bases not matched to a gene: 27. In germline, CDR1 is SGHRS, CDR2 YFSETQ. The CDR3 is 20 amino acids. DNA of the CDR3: TGCGCCAGCAGTCCCTCAATATACAAGCGGGAGGACTTCGATTCATTCGAGCAGTACTTC. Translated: CASSPSIYKREDFDSFEQYF.

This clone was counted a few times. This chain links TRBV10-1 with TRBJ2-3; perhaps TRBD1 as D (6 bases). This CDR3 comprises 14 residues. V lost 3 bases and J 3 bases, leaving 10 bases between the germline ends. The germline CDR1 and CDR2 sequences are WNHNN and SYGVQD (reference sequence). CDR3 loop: CASSDQGRTDTQYF. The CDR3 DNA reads TGCGCCAGCAGTGATCAGGGGAGAACAGATACGCAGTATTTT.

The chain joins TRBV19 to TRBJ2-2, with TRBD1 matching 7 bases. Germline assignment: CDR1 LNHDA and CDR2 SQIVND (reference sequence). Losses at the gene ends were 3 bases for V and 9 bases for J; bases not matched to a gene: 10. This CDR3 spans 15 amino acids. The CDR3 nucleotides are TGTGCCAGTAGTATCTCCGAGACAGGGTATCGGGAGCTGTTTTTT. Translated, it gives CASSISETGYRELFF.

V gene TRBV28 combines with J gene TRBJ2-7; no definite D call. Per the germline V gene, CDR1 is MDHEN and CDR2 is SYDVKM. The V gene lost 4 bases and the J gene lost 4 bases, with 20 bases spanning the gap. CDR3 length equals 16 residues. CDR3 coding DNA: TGTGCCAGCAGTTCCATTGGTAAAGGGATTCTGTACGAGCAGTACTTC. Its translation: CASSSIGKGILYEQYF.

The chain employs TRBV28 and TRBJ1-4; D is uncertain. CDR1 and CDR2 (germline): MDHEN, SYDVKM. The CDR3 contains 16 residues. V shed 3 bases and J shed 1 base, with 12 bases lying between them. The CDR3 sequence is CASSFGQLLTNEKLFF. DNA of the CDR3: TGTGCCAGCAGTTTTGGTCAGCTTTTAACTAATGAAAAACTGTTTTTT. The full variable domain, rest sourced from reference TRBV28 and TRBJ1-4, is DVKVTQSSRYLVKRTGEKVFLECVQDMDHENMFWYRQDPGLGLRLIYFSYDVKMKEKGDIPEGYSVSREKKERFSLILESASTNQTSMYLCASSFGQLLTNEKLFFGSGTQLSVL.

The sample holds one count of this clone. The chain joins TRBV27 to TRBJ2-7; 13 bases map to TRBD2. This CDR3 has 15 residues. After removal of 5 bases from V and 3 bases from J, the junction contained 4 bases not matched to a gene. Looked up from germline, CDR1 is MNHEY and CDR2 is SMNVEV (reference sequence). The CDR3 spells CASSPGTSGVYEQYF. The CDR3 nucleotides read TGTGCCAGCAGTCCCGGGACTAGCGGGGTCTACGAGCAGTACTTC.

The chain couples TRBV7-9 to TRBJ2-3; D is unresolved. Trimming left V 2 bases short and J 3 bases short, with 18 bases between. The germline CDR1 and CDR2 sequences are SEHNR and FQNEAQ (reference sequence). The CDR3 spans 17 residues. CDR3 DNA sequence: TGTGCCAGCAGCTTAATTCCTGGCAGGTTTTCGACAGATACGCAGTATTTT. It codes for CASSLIPGRFSTDTQYF.

DNA of the CDR3: TGTGCCAGCAGCTTGGCAACAGTTCAAGAGACCCAGTACTTC. This translates into CASSLATVQETQYF. The chain has TRBV5-4 and TRBJ2-5; D is unresolved. This CDR3 is 14 amino acids long. V dropped 0 bases and J dropped 2 bases, with 8 bases sitting between them. Germline V gene lookup returns CDR1 SGHNT and CDR2 YYREEE (reference sequence).

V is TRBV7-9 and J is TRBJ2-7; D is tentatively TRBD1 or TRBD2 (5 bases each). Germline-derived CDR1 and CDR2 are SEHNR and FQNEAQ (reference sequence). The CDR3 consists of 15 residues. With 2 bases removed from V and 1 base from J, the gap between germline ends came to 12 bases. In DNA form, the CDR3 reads TGTGCCAGCAGCTTAACAACGGGACGATCCTACGAGCAGTACTTC. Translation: CASSLTTGRSYEQYF. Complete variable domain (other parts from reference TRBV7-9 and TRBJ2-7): DTGVSQNPRHKITKRGQNVTFRCDPISEHNRLYWYRQTLGQGPEFLTYFQNEAQLEKSRLLSDRFSAERPKGSFSTLEIQRTEQGDSAMYLCASSLTTGRSYEQYFGPGTRLTVT.

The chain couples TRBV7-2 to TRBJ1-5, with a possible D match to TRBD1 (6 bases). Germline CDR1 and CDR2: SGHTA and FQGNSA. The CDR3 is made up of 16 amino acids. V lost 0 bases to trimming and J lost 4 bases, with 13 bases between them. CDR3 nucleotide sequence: TGTGCCAGCAGCTTAGCTCACAGGGTGGGGAATCAGCCCCAGCATTTT. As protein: CASSLAHRVGNQPQHF.

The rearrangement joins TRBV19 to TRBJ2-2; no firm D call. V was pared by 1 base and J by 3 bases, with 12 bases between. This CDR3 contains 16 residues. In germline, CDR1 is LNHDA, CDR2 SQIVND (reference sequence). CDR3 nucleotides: TGTGCCAGTAGTATAGGTGACACCGGTTACACCGGGGAGCTGTTTTTT. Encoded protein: CASSIGDTGYTGELFF.

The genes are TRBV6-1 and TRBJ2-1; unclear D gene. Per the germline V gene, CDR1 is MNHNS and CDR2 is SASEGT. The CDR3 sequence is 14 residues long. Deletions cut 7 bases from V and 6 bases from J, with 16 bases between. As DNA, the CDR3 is TGTGCCAGCACTTACCTTGCAGCTCCCAATGAGCAGTTCTTC. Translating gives CASTYLAAPNEQFF.

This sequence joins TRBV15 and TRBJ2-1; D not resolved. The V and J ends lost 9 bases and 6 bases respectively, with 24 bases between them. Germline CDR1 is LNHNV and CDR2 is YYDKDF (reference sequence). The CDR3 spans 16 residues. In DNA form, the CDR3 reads TGTGCCACAAAACAATCCGGGTTTGGAACCTTCAATGAGCAGTTCTTC. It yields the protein CATKQSGFGTFNEQFF.

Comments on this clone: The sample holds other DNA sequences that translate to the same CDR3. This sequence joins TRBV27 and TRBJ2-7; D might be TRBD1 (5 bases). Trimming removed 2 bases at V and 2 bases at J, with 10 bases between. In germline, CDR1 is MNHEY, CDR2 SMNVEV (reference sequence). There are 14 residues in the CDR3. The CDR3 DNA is TGTGCCAGCAGTTTAAGGGGCAGCACCTACGAGCAGTACTTC. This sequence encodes CASSLRGSTYEQYF.

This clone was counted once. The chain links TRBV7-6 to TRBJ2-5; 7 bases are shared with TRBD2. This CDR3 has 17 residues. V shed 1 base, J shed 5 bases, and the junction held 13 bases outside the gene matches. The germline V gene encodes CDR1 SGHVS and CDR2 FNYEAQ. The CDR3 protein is CASSLGFFERDGETQYF. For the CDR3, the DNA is TGTGCCAGCAGCTTAGGGTTTTTCGAGCGGGACGGGGAGACCCAGTACTTC.

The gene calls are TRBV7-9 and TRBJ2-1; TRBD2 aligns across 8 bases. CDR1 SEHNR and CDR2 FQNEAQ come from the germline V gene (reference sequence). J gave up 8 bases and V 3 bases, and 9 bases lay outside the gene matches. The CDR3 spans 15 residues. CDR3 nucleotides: TGTGCCAGCAGCTTGAGGACTAGCAATTACGATGAGCAGTTCTTC. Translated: CASSLRTSNYDEQFF.

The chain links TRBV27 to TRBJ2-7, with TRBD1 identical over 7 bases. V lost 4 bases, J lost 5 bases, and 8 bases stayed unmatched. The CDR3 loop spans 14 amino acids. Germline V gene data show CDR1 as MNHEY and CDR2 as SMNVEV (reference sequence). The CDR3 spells CASSSTWTGDEQYF. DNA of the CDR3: TGTGCCAGCAGTTCAACCTGGACAGGCGACGAGCAGTACTTC.

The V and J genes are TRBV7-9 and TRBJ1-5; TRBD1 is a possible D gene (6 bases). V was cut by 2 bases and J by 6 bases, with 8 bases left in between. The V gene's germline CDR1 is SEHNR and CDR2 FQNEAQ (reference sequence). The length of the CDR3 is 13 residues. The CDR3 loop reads CASSLSGAQPQHF. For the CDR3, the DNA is TGTGCCAGCAGCTTATCGGGGGCTCAGCCCCAGCATTTT.

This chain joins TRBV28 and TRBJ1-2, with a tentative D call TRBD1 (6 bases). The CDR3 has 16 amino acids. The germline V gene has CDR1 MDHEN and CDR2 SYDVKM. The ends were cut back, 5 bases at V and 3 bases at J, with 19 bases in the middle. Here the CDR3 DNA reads TGTGCCAGCAGTGGGGGGCAGACAAAAGGGTACTATGGCTACACCTTC. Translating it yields CASSGGQTKGYYGYTF.

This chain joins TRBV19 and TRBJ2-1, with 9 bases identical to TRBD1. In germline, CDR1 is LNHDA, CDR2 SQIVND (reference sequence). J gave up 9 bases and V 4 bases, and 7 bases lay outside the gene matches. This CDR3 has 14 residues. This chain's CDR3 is CASSSQTGGIEQFF. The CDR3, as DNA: TGTGCCAGTAGTAGCCAGACAGGGGGTATTGAGCAGTTCTTC.

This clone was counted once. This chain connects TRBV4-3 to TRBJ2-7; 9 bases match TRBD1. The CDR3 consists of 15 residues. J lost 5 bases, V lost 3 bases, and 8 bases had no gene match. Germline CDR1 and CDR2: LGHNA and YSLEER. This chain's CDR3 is CASSHWGQGGDEQYF. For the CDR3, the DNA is TGCGCCAGCAGCCACTGGGGACAGGGAGGAGACGAGCAGTACTTC.